This T cell receptor (beta chain) originates from a study of post-analysis software for immune sequencing data. Study context: Both relapsing-remitting and secondary progressive multiple sclerosis featured among the disease courses, as did progressive-relapsing multiple sclerosis.

The V end was cut by 4 bases, the J end by 2 bases, with 12 bases between. The germline gives CDR1 SGHDT, CDR2 YYEEEE. This CDR3 contains 14 residues. Study outcomes and limitations: A handful of TRBV segments (TRBV5-6, TRBV5-1 and TRBV20-1 among them) occurred more frequently in patients than in controls. Controls significantly exceeded multiple sclerosis patients in normalized Chao1 diversity.

This clonotype was found a few times. The target antigen is unknown. Unique molecular identifiers were present in the TCR beta cDNA libraries. TCRdb called the PCR reads again in MiXCR, with one record for every CDR3 protein. The sample includes roughly 400,000 distinct CDR3 sequences, about 39% seen only once; the top ten take about 7.6%. Sequencing was done on a sample of blood. The receptor was derived from a girl aged 2-15 years with multiple sclerosis. The chain carries TRBV5-6 and TRBJ2-5; the D is unclear. The DNA for the CDR3 is TGTGCCAGCAGCCGTAGGACCGGACAAGAGACCCAGTACTTC. Its protein is CASSRRTGQETQYF.